The clone carrying this T cell receptor (beta chain) was detected ten times or more. Its matching antigen is unknown. This specimen comes from a study of identical twins. Study findings and constraints: There was an excess of low generation probability in the out-of-frame alpha sequences that twins shared. Out-of-frame TCR alpha sharing in monozygotic twins exceeded recombination model predictions.

TCRdb re-called the 5' RACE reads with MiXCR, one entry per CDR3 protein. The data contain approximately 600,000 distinct CDR3 sequences, 7% to 7.5% of them seen just once; the ten biggest clones take up 1.6%. V lost 3 bases, J lost 5 bases, and 11 bases lay in between. Germline-derived CDR1 and CDR2 are KGHDR and SFDVKD. The CDR3 is 14 amino acids. The same sample was also used in a study of yellow fever vaccine responses in identical twins.

Sequencing used PBMCs. The rearrangement joins TRBV24-1 to TRBJ2-3; D is unclear. This sequence originates from a woman aged 18-29 years in good health. The CDR3 spells CATSDTRRGDTQYF. The DNA of the CDR3 is TGTGCCACCAGTGATACGCGGCGAGGAGATACGCAGTATTTT.